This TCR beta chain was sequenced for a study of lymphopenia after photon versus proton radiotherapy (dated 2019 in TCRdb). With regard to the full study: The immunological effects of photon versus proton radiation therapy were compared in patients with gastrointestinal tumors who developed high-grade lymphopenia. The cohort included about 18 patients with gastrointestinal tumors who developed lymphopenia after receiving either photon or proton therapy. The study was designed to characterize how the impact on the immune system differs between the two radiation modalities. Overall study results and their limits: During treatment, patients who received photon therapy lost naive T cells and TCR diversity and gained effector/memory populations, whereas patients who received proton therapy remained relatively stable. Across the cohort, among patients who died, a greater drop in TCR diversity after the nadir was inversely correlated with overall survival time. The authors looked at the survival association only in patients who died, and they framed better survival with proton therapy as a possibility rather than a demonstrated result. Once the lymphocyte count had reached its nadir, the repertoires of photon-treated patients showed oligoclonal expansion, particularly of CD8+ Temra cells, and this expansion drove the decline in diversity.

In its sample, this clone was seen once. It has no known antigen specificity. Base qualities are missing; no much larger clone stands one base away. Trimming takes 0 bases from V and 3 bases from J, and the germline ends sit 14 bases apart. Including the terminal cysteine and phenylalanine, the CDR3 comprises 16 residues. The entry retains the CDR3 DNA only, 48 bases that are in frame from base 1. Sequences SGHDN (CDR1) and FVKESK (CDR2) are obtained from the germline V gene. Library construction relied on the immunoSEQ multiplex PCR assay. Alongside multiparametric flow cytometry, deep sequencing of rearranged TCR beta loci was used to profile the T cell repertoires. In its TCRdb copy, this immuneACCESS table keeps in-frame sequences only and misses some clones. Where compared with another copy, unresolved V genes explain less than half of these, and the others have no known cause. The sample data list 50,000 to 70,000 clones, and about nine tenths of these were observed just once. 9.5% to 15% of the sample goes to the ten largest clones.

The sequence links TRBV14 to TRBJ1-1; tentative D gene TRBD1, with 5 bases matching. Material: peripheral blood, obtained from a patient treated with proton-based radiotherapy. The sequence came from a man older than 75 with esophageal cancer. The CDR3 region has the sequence CASSQEWGVIDTEAFF. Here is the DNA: TGTGCCAGCAGCCAAGAATGGGGGGTAATTGACACTGAAGCTTTCTTT.